This T cell receptor (beta chain) is drawn from a study of CD8+CD57+ T cells in acquired aplastic anemia. Study overall: DNA recovered from sorted CD4+ and CD8+ cells had a mean of approximately 3 ug.

Worth noting for this clonotype: This may be a read error, as it is one base from a much larger clone.

Using genomic DNA as the template, TCR beta VDJ and CDR3 profiling was carried out. TCRdb re-called the reads with MiXCR, one entry per CDR3 protein. The data contain about 180,000 distinct CDR3 sequences, under 55% of them singletons. What was sequenced was sorted CD4+, CD8+, or CD8+CD57+ T cells (not recorded which) from PBMCs. This TCR was recovered from a human donor in good health.

CDR3: CASTHPGGCNEQFF. CDR3 DNA: TGTGCCAGCACCCACCCGGGGGGTTGCAATGAGCAGTTCTTC. The chain combines TRBV11-2 with TRBJ2-1, with TRBD2 matching over 7 bases. Germline loops: CDR1 SGHAT, CDR2 FQNNGV. Trimming removed 7 bases from V and 6 bases from J; junction bases left unmatched: 9. This CDR3 is 14 amino acids long.